The rows below give T cell receptor beta chains drawn from one sample of a study of cytomegalovirus exposure and HLA in healthy donors. Sequenced by immunoSEQ multiplex PCR; TCRdb stores in-frame clones only, minus some. The sample includes 100,000 to 150,000 clones, 80% of them seen just once. Sequenced input: PBMCs. These receptors were obtained from a woman in her thirties or forties in good health and CMV-seronegative. The CDR3 runs from the conserved cysteine through the conserved F or W. A D gene is named only where the DNA matches it firmly. Not all rows give a size; the values are once, few, many and, for expanded clones, a class.

.	TRBV6-6	13	.	TRBJ2-7	CASMAMVTYEQYF	TGTGCCAGCATGGCCATGGTTACCTACGAGCAGTACTTC
.	TRBV27	15	.	TRBJ1-1	CASSLREGWNTEAFF	TGTGCCAGCAGTTTAAGGGAGGGTTGGAACACTGAAGCTTTCTTT
.	TRBV6-1	14	.	TRBJ1-1	CASSAAAGNTEAFF	TGTGCCAGCAGCGCAGCGGCTGGGAACACTGAAGCTTTCTTT
.	TRBV7-9	15	once	TRBJ1-1	CASSLEAGLWSEAFF	TGTGCCAGCAGCCTAGAGGCCGGGTTGTGGAGTGAAGCTTTCTTT
.	TRBV6-5	11	.	TRBJ1-2	CAPDRREGYTF	TGTGCCCCCGACAGGCGGGAGGGCTACACCTTC
TRBD2	TRBV14	15	.	TRBJ2-3	CASSQGAGRPDTQYF	TGTGCCAGCAGCCAAGGGGCCGGGAGGCCAGATACGCAGTATTTT
TRBD1	TRBV5-1	14	.	TRBJ1-6	CASARTGEGSPLHF	TGCGCCAGCGCAAGGACAGGGGAAGGTTCACCCCTCCACTTT
.	TRBV6-5	14	once	TRBJ1-2	CASSPFEQTYGYTF	TGTGCCAGCAGCCCATTCGAACAGACCTATGGCTACACCTTC
.	TRBV10-3	15	.	TRBJ1-1	CAIRDRKNQNTEAFF	TGTGCCATCAGGGACAGAAAGAACCAGAACACTGAAGCTTTCTTT
.	TRBV6-5	11	.	TRBJ2-5	CASSSLETQYF	TGTGCCAGCAGTAGCCTGGAGACCCAGTACTTC
TRBD2	TRBV4-3	17	few	TRBJ2-6	CASSQASGGSGANVLTF	TGCGCCAGCAGCCAAGCTAGCGGGGGCTCTGGGGCCAACGTCCTGACTTTC
TRBD2	TRBV7-2	14	.	TRBJ2-1	CASSLGLAVTEQFF	TGTGCCAGCAGCCTGGGACTAGCGGTGACTGAGCAGTTCTTC
.	TRBV2	13	.	TRBJ1-2	CASSEARRGGYTF	TGTGCCAGCAGTGAAGCCCGGAGGGGAGGCTACACCTTC
TRBD1	TRBV11-2	12	.	TRBJ1-1	CASSPDGRGAFF	TGTGCCAGCAGCCCTGACGGCAGGGGGGCTTTCTTT
TRBD1	TRBV19	15	.	TRBJ1-6	CASSTGDRGNSPLHF	TGTGCCAGTAGTACAGGGGACAGGGGTAATTCACCCCTCCACTTT
.	TRBV10-1	17	.	TRBJ1-4	CASSESKYRQGDEKLFF	TGCGCCAGCAGTGAGTCGAAATATCGGCAGGGTGATGAAAAACTGTTTTTT
.	TRBV6-5	14	.	TRBJ2-5	CASSTWGRQETQYF	TGTGCCAGCAGTACTTGGGGGCGCCAAGAGACCCAGTACTTC
TRBD2	TRBV5-5	19	.	TRBJ2-5	CASSHLGVAGQGGMETQYF	TGTGCCAGCAGCCATTTGGGGGTTGCGGGGCAGGGAGGGATGGAGACCCAGTACTTC